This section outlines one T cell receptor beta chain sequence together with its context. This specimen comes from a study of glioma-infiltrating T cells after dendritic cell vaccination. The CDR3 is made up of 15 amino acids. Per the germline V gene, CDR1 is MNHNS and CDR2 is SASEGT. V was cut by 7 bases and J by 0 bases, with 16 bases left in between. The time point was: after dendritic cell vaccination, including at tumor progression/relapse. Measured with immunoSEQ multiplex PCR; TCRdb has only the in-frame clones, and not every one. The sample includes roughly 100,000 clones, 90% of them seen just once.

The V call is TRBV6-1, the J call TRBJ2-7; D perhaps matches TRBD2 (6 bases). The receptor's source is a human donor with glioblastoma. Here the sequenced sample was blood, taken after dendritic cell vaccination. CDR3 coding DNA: TGTGCCAGCACCTCGTGGCGGGGCAGCTCCTACGAGCAGTACTTC. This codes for CASTSWRGSSYEQYF.